This passage covers 28 T cell receptor beta chains from one sample sequenced in a study of T cells in pancreatic ductal adenocarcinoma (dated by TCRdb to 2016 to 2017). The pancreatic ductal adenocarcinoma patients who were selected had gone through surgery without receiving any neoadjuvant therapy. Library generation was performed with the immunoSEQ multiplex PCR assay. In its TCRdb copy, this immuneACCESS table keeps in-frame sequences only and misses some clones. Where compared with another copy, unresolved V genes explain less than half of these, and the others have no known cause. The sample table contains more than 25,000 clones; only one count was recorded for approximately 90% of them. The leading ten clones occupy over 2% of the sample. Input material: PBMCs. These receptors all come from a human donor with pancreatic ductal adenocarcinoma.

The genes are TRBV7-9 and TRBJ1-6; 7 bases map to TRBD1. This CDR3 is built from 15 residues. Germline V gene data show CDR1 as SEHNR and CDR2 as FQNEAQ (reference sequence). V dropped 4 bases and J dropped 7; count of bases not matched to a gene: 7. The CDR3 here is CASSYTDRTNSPLHF. CDR3 coding DNA: TGTGCCAGCAGCTATACGGACAGGACGAATTCACCCCTCCACTTT.

The chain uses TRBV27 and TRBJ2-1; 11 bases map to TRBD1. CDR1 is MNHEY and CDR2 is SMNVEV in the germline V gene (reference sequence). The V segment lost 3 bases and the J segment 6 bases; nucleotides outside the gene matches: 13. The CDR3 has 18 residues. This chain's CDR3 is CASSFAPGTGGSGNEQFF. The DNA of the CDR3 is TGTGCCAGCAGTTTCGCACCCGGGACAGGGGGGTCCGGCAATGAGCAGTTCTTC.

This clone is a singleton in its sample. The CDR3 region has the DNA TGTGCCAGCAGCTTAACCTCTTTTGGAAACAATGAGCAGTTCTTC. It encodes CASSLTSFGNNEQFF. The rearrangement links TRBV11-3 to TRBJ2-1; no clear D. V lost 2 bases, J lost 5 bases, and 13 bases lay in between. The germline CDR1 and CDR2 sequences are SGHNT and YENEEA. This CDR3 contains 15 residues.

The chain joins TRBV2 to TRBJ2-1; 7 bases fit TRBD2. The V and J ends lost 6 bases and 9 bases, in that order; junction bases with no gene match: 14. CDR1 SNHLY and CDR2 FYNNEI come from the germline V gene. CDR3 length: 15 residues. This CDR3 reads CASRSGLVSSLEQFF. CDR3 DNA sequence: TGTGCCAGCAGAAGCGGACTAGTGTCCTCCCTTGAGCAGTTCTTC. Full variable domain (outside the CDR3, taken from reference TRBV2 and TRBJ2-1): EPEVTQTPSHQVTQMGQEVILRCVPISNHLYFYWYRQILGQKVEFLVSFYNNEISEKSEIFDDQFSVERPDGSNFTLKIRSTKLEDSAMYFCASRSGLVSSLEQFFGPGTRLTVL.

The chain employs TRBV2 and TRBJ1-5, with D hard to call. Looked up from germline, CDR1 is SNHLY and CDR2 is FYNNEI. The CDR3 totals 13 residues. Trimming cost V 4 bases and J 1 base, with 5 bases left between them. CDR3: CASSVQSNQPQHF. The DNA for the CDR3 is TGTGCCAGCAGTGTCCAGAGCAATCAGCCCCAGCATTTT.

The chain joins TRBV5-5 to TRBJ1-1, with D possibly TRBD1 on 5 matching bases. CDR1 and CDR2 (germline): SGHKS, YYEKEE (reference sequence). The CDR3 totals 13 residues. V was shortened by 3 bases and J by 1 base, with 7 bases between the two germline ends. The CDR3 loop reads CASSWDWNTEAFF. CDR3 coding DNA: TGTGCCAGCAGCTGGGACTGGAACACTGAAGCTTTCTTT.

This sequence joins TRBV11-2 and TRBJ2-7; D remains unclear. V lost 3 bases and J lost 4, with 7 bases in between. The CDR3 runs to 12 residues. Germline V gives CDR1 SGHAT, CDR2 FQNNGV. Here the CDR3 reads CASSFDHYEQYF. The CDR3 bases are TGTGCCAGCAGCTTCGACCATTACGAGCAGTACTTC.

The chain uses TRBV27 and TRBJ1-5; D not certain. The germline CDR1 and CDR2 sequences are MNHEY and SMNVEV (reference sequence). This CDR3 region has 15 residues. Trimming cost V 3 bases and J 0 bases, with 9 bases left between them. The CDR3 protein is CASSFDSYSNQPQHF. The DNA of the CDR3 is TGTGCCAGCAGTTTTGACTCCTATAGCAATCAGCCCCAGCATTTT.

The gene calls are TRBV7-2 and TRBJ2-7; D possibly uses TRBD1 or TRBD2 (5 bases each). In germline, CDR1 is SGHTA, CDR2 FQGNSA. V lost 3 bases and J 1 base, leaving 19 bases between the germline ends. CDR3 size: 17 residues. CDR3 nucleotides: TGTGCCAGCAGCTTTGTTTACGTCCGAGGGGAATCCTACGAGCAGTACTTC. Amino acid sequence: CASSFVYVRGESYEQYF.

This sequence joins TRBV18 and TRBJ1-1; TRBD1 matches 7 bases. This CDR3 contains 15 residues. V gave up 3 bases and J gave up 5 bases; unmatched junction bases: 9. Germline V gene lookup returns CDR1 KGHSH and CDR2 LQKENI. The CDR3 region is CASSPLQGSGTEAFF. In DNA, the CDR3 is TGTGCCAGCTCACCTTTACAGGGGAGTGGAACTGAAGCTTTCTTT.

This clone was counted only a few times. The CDR3 sequence is CASSRSGQVPNQPQHF. For the CDR3, the DNA is TGTGCCAGCAGCCGCAGCGGACAGGTCCCTAATCAGCCCCAGCATTTT. The chain links TRBV7-9 to TRBJ1-5, with TRBD1 matching over 7 bases. Germline trimming cut 5 bases from V and 4 bases from J; bases unmatched to any gene: 11. The CDR3 is 16 residues long. The germline CDR1 and CDR2 sequences are SEHNR and FQNEAQ (reference sequence).

This clone appeared a few times. The chain has TRBV29-1 and TRBJ1-1, with no clear D. V was trimmed by 2 bases and J by 1 base, leaving 8 bases between them. Germline V gene sequence: CDR1 SQVTM, CDR2 ANQGSEA. The CDR3 runs 13 residues. Here the CDR3 DNA reads TGCAGCGTTGAAACCGGGAGGAACACTGAAGCTTTCTTT. It yields the protein CSVETGRNTEAFF.

V and J are TRBV5-6 and TRBJ1-2, with D hard to call. The V gene lost 5 bases and the J gene lost 4 bases, with 18 bases spanning the gap. CDR3 length: 15 amino acids. The germline gives CDR1 SGHDT, CDR2 YYEEEE. The CDR3 nucleotides read TGTGCCAGCAGTTCGAAATTTGACGTGGGCTATGGCTACACCTTC. Translating it yields CASSSKFDVGYGYTF.

This clone counts as medium-sized. The chain carries TRBV19 and TRBJ2-7; TRBD1 matches 8 bases. The V segment lost 0 bases and the J segment 2 bases; nucleotides outside the gene matches: 3. The CDR3 spans 15 residues. Germline CDR1 reads LNHDA; CDR2 reads SQIVND (reference sequence). CDR3 residues: CASSIDGQGPYEQYF. CDR3 sequence (DNA): TGTGCCAGTAGTATAGATGGACAGGGCCCCTACGAGCAGTACTTC.

This clone was observed once. The rearrangement uses TRBV5-1 and TRBJ2-1, with D hard to call. Per the germline V gene, CDR1 is SGHRS and CDR2 is YFSETQ. V was clipped by 2 bases and J by 9 bases, with 12 bases between them. There are 13 residues in the CDR3. The CDR3 DNA is TGCGCCAGCAGCTTCGTGGGTCTTCGTGAGCAGTTCTTC. Translation gives CASSFVGLREQFF.

The rearrangement joins TRBV5-1 to TRBJ2-1; 10 bases are shared with TRBD2. V shed 1 base, J shed 8 bases, and the junction held 6 bases outside the gene matches. The CDR3 is 15 residues long. Per the germline V gene, CDR1 is SGHRS and CDR2 is YFSETQ. The CDR3 region has the DNA TGCGCCAGCAGCTTGAGCGGGAGGGCCGGAGATGAGCAGTTCTTC. Protein product: CASSLSGRAGDEQFF.

This sequence joins TRBV7-8 and TRBJ2-3, with TRBD2 as a possible D gene (6 bases). Germline values: CDR1 SGHVS, CDR2 FQNEAQ. The length of the CDR3 is 16 residues. Trimming pared 7 bases from V and 1 base from J, leaving 18 bases between. The CDR3 protein is CASNVRGSGRTDTQYF. The CDR3 DNA reads TGTGCCAGCAACGTACGGGGTAGCGGCCGCACAGATACGCAGTATTTT.

This clone was detected only once. V usage is TRBV29-1 and J usage is TRBJ1-1, with D perhaps TRBD1 (6 bases). Germline V lookup: CDR1 SQVTM, CDR2 ANQGSEA. Between the trimmed V and J ends, which lost 4 bases and 4 bases, there was a span of 19 bases. The CDR3 totals 15 residues. The CDR3 loop is CSVGPKQGGVTEAFF. CDR3 DNA: TGCAGCGTTGGCCCTAAACAGGGAGGGGTCACTGAAGCTTTCTTT.

The CDR3 bases are TGTGCCACCAGTCCGCACAGGGGGGACACTGAAGCTTTCTTT. Its protein product is CATSPHRGDTEAFF. This chain connects TRBV15 to TRBJ1-1; TRBD1 aligns across 8 bases. Trimming removed 6 bases from V and 3 bases from J; junction bases left unmatched: 6. The CDR3 has 14 amino acids. Germline V gene lookup returns CDR1 LNHNV and CDR2 YYDKDF (reference sequence).

The V call is TRBV19, the J call TRBJ1-1; the D is unclear. The germline CDR1 and CDR2 sequences are LNHDA and SQIVND (reference sequence). V was shortened by 6 bases and J by 5 bases, with 22 bases between the two germline ends. This CDR3 spans 16 amino acids. The CDR3 bases are TGTGCCAGTAGCTCTTGGCGAGGAGGGTACAATACTGAAGCTTTCTTT. Protein product: CASSSWRGGYNTEAFF.

J is TRBJ1-2 and V is TRBV5-4; D is unclear. The CDR3 spans 16 residues. Trimming stripped 0 bases from V and 5 bases from J, with 17 bases between. The germline V gene has CDR1 SGHNT and CDR2 YYREEE (reference sequence). The CDR3 region is CASSLGGGAQTYGYTF. CDR3 coding DNA: TGTGCCAGCAGCTTGGGTGGAGGCGCCCAGACTTATGGCTACACCTTC.

The chain is built from TRBV6-5 and TRBJ2-2; 9 bases line up with TRBD1. The V gene's germline CDR1 is MNHEY and CDR2 SVGAGI. V gave up 10 bases and J gave up 9 bases; unmatched junction bases: 9. This CDR3 spans 13 amino acids. The CDR3 sequence: CAIRRTGGRELFF. DNA for the CDR3: TGTGCCATCCGCCGAACAGGGGGCCGGGAGCTGTTTTTT.

The chain is built from TRBV5-8 and TRBJ2-7, with TRBD2 matching 8 bases. V shed 4 bases, J shed 5 bases, and the junction held 11 bases outside the gene matches. Germline values: CDR1 SGHTS, CDR2 YDEGEE. The CDR3 has 15 residues. The CDR3 coding sequence is TGTGCCAGCAGCCCGGACCTAGGACTAGCACACGAGCAGTACTTC. It translates to CASSPDLGLAHEQYF.

The CDR3, as DNA: TGTGCCAGCAGCCGAGACAACCTCTACGAGCAGTACTTC. This sequence encodes CASSRDNLYEQYF. The V call is TRBV4-2, the J call TRBJ2-7; no clear D gene. Germline V lookup: CDR1 LGHNA, CDR2 YNFKEQ. The CDR3 is made up of 13 amino acids. V lost 4 bases and J lost 3, with 10 bases in between.

The rearrangement uses TRBV28 and TRBJ1-1; D remains ambiguous. This CDR3 contains 11 residues. Trimming removed 5 bases from V and 4 bases from J, with 5 bases in between. Germline V gives CDR1 MDHEN, CDR2 SYDVKM. CDR3 protein: CASSSVTEAFF. Written as DNA, the CDR3 is TGTGCCAGCAGTAGTGTCACTGAAGCTTTCTTT.

This chain connects TRBV7-2 to TRBJ1-2, with D maybe TRBD1 (6 bases). This CDR3 is built from 16 residues. Between the trimmed V and J ends, which lost 1 base and 1 base, there was a span of 13 bases. From germline, CDR1 is SGHTA and CDR2 FQGNSA. The CDR3 DNA reads TGTGCCAGCAGCTTAGTCGGGGGCTCCTTTAACTATGGCTACACCTTC. Residues: CASSLVGGSFNYGYTF.

V is TRBV18 and J is TRBJ2-7; 10 positions agree with TRBD2. The junction had 12 bases not matched to a gene; V was cut back by 0 bases and J by 13 bases. Looked up from germline, CDR1 is KGHSH and CDR2 is LQKENI. This CDR3 contains 15 residues. In DNA form, the CDR3 reads TGTGCCAGCTCACCACCTCCAGCGGGAGGGCCCGCGTTCTACTTC. Protein: CASSPPPAGGPAFYF.

The CDR3 nucleotides read TGTGCCAGCAGCTCCAAGTTGGAATCTAACACCGGGGAGCTGTTTTTT. Residues: CASSSKLESNTGELFF. V is TRBV7-9 and J is TRBJ2-2, with D unclear. Germline CDR1 reads SEHNR; CDR2 reads FQNEAQ (reference sequence). CDR3 size: 16 residues. V was shortened by 4 bases and J by 2 bases, with 14 bases between the two germline ends.